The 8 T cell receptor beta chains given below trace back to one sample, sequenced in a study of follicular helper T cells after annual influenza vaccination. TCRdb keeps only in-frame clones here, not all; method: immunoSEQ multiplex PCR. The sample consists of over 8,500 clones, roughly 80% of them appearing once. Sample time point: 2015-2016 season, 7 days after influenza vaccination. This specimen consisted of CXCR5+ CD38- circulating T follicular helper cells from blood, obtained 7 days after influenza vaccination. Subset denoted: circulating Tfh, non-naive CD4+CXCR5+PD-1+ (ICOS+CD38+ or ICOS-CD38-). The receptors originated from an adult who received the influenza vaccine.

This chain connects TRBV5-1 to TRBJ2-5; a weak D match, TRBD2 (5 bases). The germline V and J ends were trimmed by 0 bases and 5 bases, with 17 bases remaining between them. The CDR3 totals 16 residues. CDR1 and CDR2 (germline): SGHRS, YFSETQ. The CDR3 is CASSLGLQIPQETQYF. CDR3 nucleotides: TGCGCCAGCAGCTTGGGACTACAAATACCCCAGGAGACCCAGTACTTC.

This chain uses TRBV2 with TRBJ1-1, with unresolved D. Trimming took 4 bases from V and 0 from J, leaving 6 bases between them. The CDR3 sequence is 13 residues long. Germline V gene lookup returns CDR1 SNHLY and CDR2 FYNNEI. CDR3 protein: CASSGGLNTEAFF. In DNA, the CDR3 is TGTGCCAGCAGTGGCGGGCTGAACACTGAAGCTTTCTTT.

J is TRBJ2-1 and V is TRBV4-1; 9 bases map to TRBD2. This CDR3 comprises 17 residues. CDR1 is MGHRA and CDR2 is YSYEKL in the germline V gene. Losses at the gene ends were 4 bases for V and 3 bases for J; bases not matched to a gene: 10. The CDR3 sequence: CASSPKPGLAIYNEQFF. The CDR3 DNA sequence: TGCGCCAGCAGCCCAAAACCGGGACTAGCAATCTACAATGAGCAGTTCTTC.

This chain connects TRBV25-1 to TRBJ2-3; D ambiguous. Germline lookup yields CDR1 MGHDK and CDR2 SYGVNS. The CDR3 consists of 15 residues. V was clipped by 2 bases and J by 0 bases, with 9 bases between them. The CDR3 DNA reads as TGTGCCAGCAGTGAAGGTGTTTCTAGCACAGATACGCAGTATTTT. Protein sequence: CASSEGVSSTDTQYF.

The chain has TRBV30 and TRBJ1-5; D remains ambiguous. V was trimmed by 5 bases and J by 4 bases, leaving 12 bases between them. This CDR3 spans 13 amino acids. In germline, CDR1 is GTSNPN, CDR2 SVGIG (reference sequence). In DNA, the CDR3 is TGTGCCTGGGGGAGGCAGGTAAATCAGCCCCAGCATTTT. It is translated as CAWGRQVNQPQHF.

Written as DNA, the CDR3 is TGTGCCAGCAGCTTCTTTGGGGTTCAACCCGGGGAGCTGTTTTTT. Translating gives CASSFFGVQPGELFF. The chain recombines TRBV13 with TRBJ2-2; D is unresolved. The CDR3 consists of 15 residues. V lost 3 bases to trimming and J lost 6 bases, with 14 bases between them. Germline CDR1 PRHDT, CDR2 FYEKMQ (reference sequence).

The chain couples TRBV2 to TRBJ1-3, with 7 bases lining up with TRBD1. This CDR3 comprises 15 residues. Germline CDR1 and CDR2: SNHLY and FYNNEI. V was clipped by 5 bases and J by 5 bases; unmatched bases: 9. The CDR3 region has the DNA TGTGCCAGCAGTTCGGAGGGGGCAGTTAGAAACACCATATATTTT. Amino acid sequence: CASSSEGAVRNTIYF.

Here the CDR3 DNA reads TGCGCCAGCAGCCGTCAGACTAGCGGGGGAGGGGTCACAGATACGCAGTATTTT. Protein sequence: CASSRQTSGGGVTDTQYF. The chain is built from TRBV4-3 and TRBJ2-3; 12 nucleotides match TRBD2. CDR1 and CDR2 (germline): LGHNA, YSLEER. V gave up 4 bases and J gave up 2 bases; unmatched junction bases: 10. This CDR3 spans 18 amino acids.